This TCR beta chain was sequenced during a study of T cells in Graves' hyperthyroidism and ophthalmopathy. This clonotype was picked up many times. CDR1 is MNHNS, CDR2 SASEGT, per germline. The CDR3 loop spans 14 amino acids. Trimming cost V 8 bases and J 3 bases; bases outside gene matches: 4. The investigators amplified TCR beta CDR3 regions from RNA transcripts. With the HTBI primer set, the TCR CDR3 went through a first round of RT-PCR. From the multiplex PCR reads, TCRdb called clonotypes with MiXCR, one entry per CDR3 protein. Altogether over 350,000 distinct CDR3 sequences are present, 18% being singletons, with the ten largest covering about 38%.

Material for sequencing was blood. The receptor's source is a man between 18 and 29 years old with Graves' ophthalmopathy. The chain has TRBV6-1 and TRBJ1-3; 10 bases are shared with TRBD1. As DNA, the CDR3 is TGTGCCAGCGACGGGACAGGGGTTGGAAACACCATATATTTT. Translated: CASDGTGVGNTIYF.